This T cell receptor (beta chain) is from a study of T cells in Graves' hyperthyroidism and ophthalmopathy. A note on this clonotype: No antigen is known for it. A junction boundary mismatches the germline segment, possibly from a read error.

The CDR3 runs 14 residues. CDR1 is MNHNS and CDR2 is SASEGT in the germline V gene. Study-wide points: Among clonotypes expanded in thyroid above 0.001, most were also found in blood.

TCR beta CDR3 regions were amplified from RNA. In the first-round RT-PCR of the TCR CDR3, the HTBI primer set was used. TCRdb reanalysed the multiplex PCR reads using MiXCR and keeps one entry per CDR3 protein. The repertoire consists of fewer than 750,000 distinct CDR3 sequences, with about 15% occurring once and the leading ten covering roughly 4.3%. The rearrangement joins TRBV6-1 to TRBJ2-7; 10 bases map to TRBD2. This TCR derives from a woman aged 40-49 years with Graves' ophthalmopathy. The specimen sequenced was blood. The CDR3 spells CAGSPASGSYEQYF. The CDR3 DNA sequence: TGTGCCGGCAGCCCCGCTAGCGGGAGCTACGAGCAGTACTTC.